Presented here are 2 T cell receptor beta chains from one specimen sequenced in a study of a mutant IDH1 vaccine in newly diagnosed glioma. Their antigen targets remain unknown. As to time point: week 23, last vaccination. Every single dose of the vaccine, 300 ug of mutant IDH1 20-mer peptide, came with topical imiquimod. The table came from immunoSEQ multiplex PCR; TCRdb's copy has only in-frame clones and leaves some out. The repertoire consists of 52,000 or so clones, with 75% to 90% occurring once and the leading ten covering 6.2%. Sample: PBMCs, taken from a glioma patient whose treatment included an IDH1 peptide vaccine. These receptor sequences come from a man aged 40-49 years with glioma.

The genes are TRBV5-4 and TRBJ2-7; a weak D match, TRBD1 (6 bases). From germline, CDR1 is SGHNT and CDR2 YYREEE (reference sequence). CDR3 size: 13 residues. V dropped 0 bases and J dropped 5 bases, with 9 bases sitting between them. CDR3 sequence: CASSLGQANEQYF. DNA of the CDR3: TGTGCCAGCAGCTTGGGACAGGCTAACGAGCAGTACTTC.

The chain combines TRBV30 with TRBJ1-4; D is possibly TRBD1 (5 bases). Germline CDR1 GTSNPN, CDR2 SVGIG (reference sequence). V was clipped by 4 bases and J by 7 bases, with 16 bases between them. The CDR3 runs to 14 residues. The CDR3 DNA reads TGTGCCTGGAAAGCGGCAGGGCACGTTGAAAAACTGTTTTTT. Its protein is CAWKAAGHVEKLFF. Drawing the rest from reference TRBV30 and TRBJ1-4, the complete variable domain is SQTIHQWPATLVQPVGSPLSLECTVEGTSNPNLYWYRQAAGRGLQLLFYSVGIGQISSEVPQNLSASRPQDRQFILSSKKLLLSDSGFYLCAWKAAGHVEKLFFGSGTQLSVL.